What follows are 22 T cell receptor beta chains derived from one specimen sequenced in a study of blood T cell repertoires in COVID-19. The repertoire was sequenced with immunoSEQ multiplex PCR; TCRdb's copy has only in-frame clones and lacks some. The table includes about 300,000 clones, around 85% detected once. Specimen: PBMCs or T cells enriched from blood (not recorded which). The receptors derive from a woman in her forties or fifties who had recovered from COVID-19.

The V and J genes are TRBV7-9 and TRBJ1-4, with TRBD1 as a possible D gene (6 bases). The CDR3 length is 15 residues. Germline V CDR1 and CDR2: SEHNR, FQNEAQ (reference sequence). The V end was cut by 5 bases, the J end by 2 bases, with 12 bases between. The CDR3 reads CASSHTGSTNEKLFF. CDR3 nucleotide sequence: TGTGCCAGCAGCCATACAGGGTCCACTAATGAAAAACTGTTTTTT.

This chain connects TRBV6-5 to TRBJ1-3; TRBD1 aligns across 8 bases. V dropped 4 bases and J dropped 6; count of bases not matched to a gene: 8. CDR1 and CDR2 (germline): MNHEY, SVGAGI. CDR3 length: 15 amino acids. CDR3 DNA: TGTGCCAGCAGTTCCAGGGGGCGGAAGGAAAACACCATATATTTT. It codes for CASSSRGRKENTIYF.

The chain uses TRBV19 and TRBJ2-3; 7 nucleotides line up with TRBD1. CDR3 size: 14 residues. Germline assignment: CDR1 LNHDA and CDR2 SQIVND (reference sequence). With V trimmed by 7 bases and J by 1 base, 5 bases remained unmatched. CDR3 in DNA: TGTGCCAGTATGAGAGGACAGGGCACAGATACGCAGTATTTT. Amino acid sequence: CASMRGQGTDTQYF.

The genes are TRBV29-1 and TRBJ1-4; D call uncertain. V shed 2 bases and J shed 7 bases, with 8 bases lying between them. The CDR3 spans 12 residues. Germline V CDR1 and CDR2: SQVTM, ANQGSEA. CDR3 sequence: CSVELLGEKLFF. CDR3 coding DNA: TGCAGCGTTGAATTACTCGGTGAAAAACTGTTTTTT.

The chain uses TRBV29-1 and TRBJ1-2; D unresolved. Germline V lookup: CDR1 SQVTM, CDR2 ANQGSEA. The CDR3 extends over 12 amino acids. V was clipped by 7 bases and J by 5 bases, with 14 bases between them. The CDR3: CSDWEVGYGYTF. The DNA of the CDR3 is TGCAGCGATTGGGAGGTGGGGTATGGCTACACCTTC.

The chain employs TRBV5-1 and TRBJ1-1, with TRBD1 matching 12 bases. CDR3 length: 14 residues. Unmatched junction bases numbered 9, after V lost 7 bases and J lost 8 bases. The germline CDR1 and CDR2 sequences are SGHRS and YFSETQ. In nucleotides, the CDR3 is TGCGCCAGCCTCGAAGGCGGGACAGGGGGCGAAGCTTTCTTT. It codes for CASLEGGTGGEAFF.

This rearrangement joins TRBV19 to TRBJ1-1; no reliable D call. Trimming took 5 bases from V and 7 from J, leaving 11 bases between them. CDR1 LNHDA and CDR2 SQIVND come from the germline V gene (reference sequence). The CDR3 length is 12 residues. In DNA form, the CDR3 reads TGTGCCAGTAGTCCCGGGAGACTTGAAGCTTTCTTT. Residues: CASSPGRLEAFF.

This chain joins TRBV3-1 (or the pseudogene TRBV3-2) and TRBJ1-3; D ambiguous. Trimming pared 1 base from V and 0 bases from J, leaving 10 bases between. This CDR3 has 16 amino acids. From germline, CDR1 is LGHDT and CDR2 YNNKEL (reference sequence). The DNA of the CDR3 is TGTGCCAGCAGCCAAGGTAACCAGTTCTCTGGAAACACCATATATTTT. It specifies CASSQGNQFSGNTIYF.

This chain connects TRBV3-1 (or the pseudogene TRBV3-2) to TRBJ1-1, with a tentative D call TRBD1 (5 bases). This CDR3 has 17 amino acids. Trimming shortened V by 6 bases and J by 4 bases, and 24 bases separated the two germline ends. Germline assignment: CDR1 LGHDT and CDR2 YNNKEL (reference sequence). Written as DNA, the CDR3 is TGTGCCAGCAGTTCCGTGGGGGGTGAGTATTTAGGCACTGAAGCTTTCTTT. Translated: CASSSVGGEYLGTEAFF.

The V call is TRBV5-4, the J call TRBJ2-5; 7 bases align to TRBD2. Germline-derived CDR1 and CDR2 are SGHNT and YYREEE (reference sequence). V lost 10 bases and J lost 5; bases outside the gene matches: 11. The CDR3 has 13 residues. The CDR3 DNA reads TGTGCCTGCCAGGGACTAATGGAGGAGACCCAGTACTTC. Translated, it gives CACQGLMEETQYF.

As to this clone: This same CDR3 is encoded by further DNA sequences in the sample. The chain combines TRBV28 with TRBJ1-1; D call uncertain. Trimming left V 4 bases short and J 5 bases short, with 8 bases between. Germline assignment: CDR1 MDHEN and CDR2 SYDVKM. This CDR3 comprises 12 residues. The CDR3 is CASSSRVTEAFF. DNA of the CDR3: TGTGCCAGCAGTTCTCGGGTTACTGAAGCTTTCTTT. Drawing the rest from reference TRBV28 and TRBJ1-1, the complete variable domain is DVKVTQSSRYLVKRTGEKVFLECVQDMDHENMFWYRQDPGLGLRLIYFSYDVKMKEKGDIPEGYSVSREKKERFSLILESASTNQTSMYLCASSSRVTEAFFGQGTRLTVV.

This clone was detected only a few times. The CDR3 coding sequence is TGTGCCTGGACTATTTCGGGCAGGGGGCATGCTTTCTTT. Its translation is CAWTISGRGHAFF. The chain uses TRBV30 and TRBJ1-1; TRBD1 aligns across 8 bases. V trimming: 4 bases; J trimming: 11 bases; junction bases outside the gene matches: 12. Per germline, CDR1 GTSNPN and CDR2 SVGIG (reference sequence). This CDR3 region has 13 residues.

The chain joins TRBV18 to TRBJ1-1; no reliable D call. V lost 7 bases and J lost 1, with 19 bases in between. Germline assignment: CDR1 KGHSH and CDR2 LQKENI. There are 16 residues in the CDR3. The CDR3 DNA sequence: TGTGCCAGCTTACCTAGTGGCAGGCTGAAGAACACTGAAGCTTTCTTT. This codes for CASLPSGRLKNTEAFF.

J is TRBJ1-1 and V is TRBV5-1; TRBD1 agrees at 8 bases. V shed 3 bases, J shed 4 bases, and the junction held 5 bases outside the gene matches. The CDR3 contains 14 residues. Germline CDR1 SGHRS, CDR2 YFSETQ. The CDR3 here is CASSWTGIGTEAFF. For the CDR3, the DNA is TGCGCCAGCAGCTGGACAGGGATAGGCACTGAAGCTTTCTTT.

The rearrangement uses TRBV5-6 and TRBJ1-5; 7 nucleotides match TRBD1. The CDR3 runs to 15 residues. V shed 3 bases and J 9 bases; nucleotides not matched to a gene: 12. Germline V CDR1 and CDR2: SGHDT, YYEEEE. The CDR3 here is CASSWGYRGSWPQHF. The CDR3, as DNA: TGTGCCAGCAGCTGGGGATACAGGGGATCATGGCCCCAGCATTTT.

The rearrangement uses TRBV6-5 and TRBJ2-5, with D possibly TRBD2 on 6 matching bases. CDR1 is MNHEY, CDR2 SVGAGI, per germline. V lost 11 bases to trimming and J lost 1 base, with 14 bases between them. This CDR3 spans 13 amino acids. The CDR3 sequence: CAVSGGGQETQYF. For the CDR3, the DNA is TGTGCCGTCTCCGGGGGTGGCCAAGAGACCCAGTACTTC.

Here the CDR3 DNA reads TGTGCCAGCAGCCAAGATCCCGGGGCTGGGGCCAACGTCCTGACTTTC. Its protein product is CASSQDPGAGANVLTF. This rearrangement joins TRBV14 to TRBJ2-6, with TRBD2 as a possible D gene (5 bases). The CDR3 runs 16 residues. Per the germline V gene, CDR1 is SGHDN and CDR2 is FVKESK. Trimming removed 0 bases from V and 2 bases from J, with 8 bases in between.

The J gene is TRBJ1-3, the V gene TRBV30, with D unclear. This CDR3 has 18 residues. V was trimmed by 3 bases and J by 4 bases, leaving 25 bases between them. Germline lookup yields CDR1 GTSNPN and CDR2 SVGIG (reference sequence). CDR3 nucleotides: TGTGCCTGGAGCCATGCGGGGAACCCCCTGGGTAGAGGAAACACCATATATTTT. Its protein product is CAWSHAGNPLGRGNTIYF.

CDR3 amino acids: CASSQGTSLALDTQYF. The CDR3 nucleotides read TGTGCCAGCAGCCAAGGGACTAGCTTGGCACTAGATACGCAGTATTTT. The chain links TRBV3-1 (or the pseudogene TRBV3-2) to TRBJ2-3; 8 bases are a match to TRBD2. The ends lost 1 base at V and 5 bases at J; junction bases unmatched: 8. The CDR3 is made up of 16 amino acids. Per the germline V gene, CDR1 is LGHDT and CDR2 is YNNKEL (reference sequence).

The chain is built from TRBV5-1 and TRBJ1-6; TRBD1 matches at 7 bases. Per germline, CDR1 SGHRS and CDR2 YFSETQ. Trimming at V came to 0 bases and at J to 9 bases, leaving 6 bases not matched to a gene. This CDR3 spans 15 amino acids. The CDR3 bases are TGCGCCAGCAGCTTGGAAGGGGGCGAGGTTTCACCCCTCCACTTT. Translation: CASSLEGGEVSPLHF.

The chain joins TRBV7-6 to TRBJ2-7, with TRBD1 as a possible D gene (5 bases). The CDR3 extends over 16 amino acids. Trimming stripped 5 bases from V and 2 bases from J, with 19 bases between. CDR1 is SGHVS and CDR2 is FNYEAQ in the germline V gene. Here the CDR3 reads CASSPYQGLSTYEQYF. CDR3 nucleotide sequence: TGTGCCAGCAGCCCCTATCAGGGTCTTAGTACCTACGAGCAGTACTTC.

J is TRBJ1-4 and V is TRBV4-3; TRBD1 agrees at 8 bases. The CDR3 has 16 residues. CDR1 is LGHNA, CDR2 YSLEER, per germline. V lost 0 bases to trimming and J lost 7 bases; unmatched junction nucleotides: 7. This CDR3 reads CASSQDRDRGREKLFF. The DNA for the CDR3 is TGCGCCAGCAGCCAAGATAGAGACAGGGGCCGTGAAAAACTGTTTTTT.